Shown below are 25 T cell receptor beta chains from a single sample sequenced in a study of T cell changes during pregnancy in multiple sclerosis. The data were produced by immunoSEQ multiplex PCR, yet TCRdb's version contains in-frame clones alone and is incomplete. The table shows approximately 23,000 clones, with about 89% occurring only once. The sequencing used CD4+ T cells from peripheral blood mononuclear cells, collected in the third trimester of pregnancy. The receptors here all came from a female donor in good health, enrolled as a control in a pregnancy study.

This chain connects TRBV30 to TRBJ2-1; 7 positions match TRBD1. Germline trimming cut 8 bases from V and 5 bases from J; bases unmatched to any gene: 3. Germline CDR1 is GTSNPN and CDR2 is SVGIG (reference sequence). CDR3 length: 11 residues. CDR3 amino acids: CARGQNNEQFF. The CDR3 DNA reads TGTGCCCGGGGACAGAACAATGAGCAGTTCTTC.

DNA of the CDR3: TGTGCCAGCAGTGAATTTCCCGCGGTTGAGCAGTACTTC. It translates to CASSEFPAVEQYF. V usage is TRBV6-1 and J usage is TRBJ2-7; D call uncertain. The CDR3 has 13 amino acids. Germline CDR1 and CDR2: MNHNS and SASEGT. The ends were cut back, 2 bases at V and 7 bases at J, with 12 bases in the middle.

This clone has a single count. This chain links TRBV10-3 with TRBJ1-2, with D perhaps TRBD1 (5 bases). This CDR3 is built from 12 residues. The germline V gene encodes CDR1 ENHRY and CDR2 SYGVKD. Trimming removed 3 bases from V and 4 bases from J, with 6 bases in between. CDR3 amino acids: CAISDRVYGYTF. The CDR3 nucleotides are TGTGCCATCAGTGACAGGGTCTATGGCTACACCTTC.

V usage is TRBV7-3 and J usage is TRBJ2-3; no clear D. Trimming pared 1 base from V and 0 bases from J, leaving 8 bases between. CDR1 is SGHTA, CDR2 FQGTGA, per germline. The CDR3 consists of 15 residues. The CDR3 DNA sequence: TGTGCCAGCAGCTTAAGTCTGAGTAGCACAGATACGCAGTATTTT. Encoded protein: CASSLSLSSTDTQYF. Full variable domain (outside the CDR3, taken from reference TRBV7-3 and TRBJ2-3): GAGVSQTPSNKVTEKGKYVELRCDPISGHTALYWYRQSLGQGPEFLIYFQGTGAADDSGLPNDRFFAVRPEGSVSTLKIQRTERGDSAVYLCASSLSLSSTDTQYFGPGTRLTVL.

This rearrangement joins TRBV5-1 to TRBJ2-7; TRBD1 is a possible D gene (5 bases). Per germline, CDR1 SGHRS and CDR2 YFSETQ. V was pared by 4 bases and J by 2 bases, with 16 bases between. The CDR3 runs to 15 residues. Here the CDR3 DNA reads TGCGCCAGCAGCCTGGTAGACCCAGGGCCCTACGAGCAGTACTTC. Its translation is CASSLVDPGPYEQYF.

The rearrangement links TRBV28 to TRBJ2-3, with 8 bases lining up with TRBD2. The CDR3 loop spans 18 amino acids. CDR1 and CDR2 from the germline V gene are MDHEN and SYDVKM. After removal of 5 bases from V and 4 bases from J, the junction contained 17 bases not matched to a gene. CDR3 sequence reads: CASSLVRGRLKGADTQYF. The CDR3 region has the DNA TGTGCCAGCAGTCTAGTCCGCGGGAGGCTAAAGGGAGCAGATACGCAGTATTTT.

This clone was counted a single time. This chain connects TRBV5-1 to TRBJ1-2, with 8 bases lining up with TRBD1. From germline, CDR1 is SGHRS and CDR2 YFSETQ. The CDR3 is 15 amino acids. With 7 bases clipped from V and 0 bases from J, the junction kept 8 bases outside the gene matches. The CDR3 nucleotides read TGCGCCAGCCAGGGGGCTGTAAGTTCTAACTATGGCTACACCTTC. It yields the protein CASQGAVSSNYGYTF.

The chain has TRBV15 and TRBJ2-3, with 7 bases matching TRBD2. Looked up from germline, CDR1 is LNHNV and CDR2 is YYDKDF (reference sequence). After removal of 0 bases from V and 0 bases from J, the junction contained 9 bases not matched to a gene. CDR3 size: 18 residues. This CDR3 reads CATSRDLAGDASTDTQYF. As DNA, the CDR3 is TGTGCCACCAGCAGAGATCTGGCGGGGGATGCTAGCACAGATACGCAGTATTTT.

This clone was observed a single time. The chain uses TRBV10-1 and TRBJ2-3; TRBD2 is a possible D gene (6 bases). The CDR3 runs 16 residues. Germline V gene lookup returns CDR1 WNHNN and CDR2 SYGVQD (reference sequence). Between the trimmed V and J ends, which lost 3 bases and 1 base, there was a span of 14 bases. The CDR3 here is CASSDWDFARTDTQYF. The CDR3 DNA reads TGCGCCAGCAGTGACTGGGACTTCGCCCGCACAGATACGCAGTATTTT.

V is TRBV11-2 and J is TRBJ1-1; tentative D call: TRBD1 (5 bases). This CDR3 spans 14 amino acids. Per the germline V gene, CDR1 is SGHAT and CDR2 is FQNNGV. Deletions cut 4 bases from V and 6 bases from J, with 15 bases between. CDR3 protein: CASSWGPGFPEAFF. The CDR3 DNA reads TGTGCCAGCAGCTGGGGCCCCGGGTTCCCTGAAGCTTTCTTT.

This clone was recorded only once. DNA for the CDR3: TGCGCCAGCAGCTCACCCGGGGAAAGGGTTGCTGGGGCCAACGTCCTGACTTTC. This encodes CASSSPGERVAGANVLTF. This sequence joins TRBV4-1 and TRBJ2-6; D possibly corresponds to TRBD2 (5 bases). Germline loops: CDR1 MGHRA, CDR2 YSYEKL. There are 18 residues in the CDR3. V shed 5 bases and J shed 2 bases, with 19 bases lying between them.

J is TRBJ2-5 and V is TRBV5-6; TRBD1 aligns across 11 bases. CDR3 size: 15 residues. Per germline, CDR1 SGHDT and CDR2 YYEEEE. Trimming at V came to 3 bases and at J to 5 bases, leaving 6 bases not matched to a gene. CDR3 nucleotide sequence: TGTGCCAGCAGCTCCGAGGACAGGGGGCTGGAGACCCAGTACTTC. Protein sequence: CASSSEDRGLETQYF.

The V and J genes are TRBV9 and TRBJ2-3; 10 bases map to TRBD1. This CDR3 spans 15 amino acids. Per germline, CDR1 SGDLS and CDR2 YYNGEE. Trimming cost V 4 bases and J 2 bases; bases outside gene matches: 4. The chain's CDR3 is CASSSRQGATDTQYF. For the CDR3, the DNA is TGTGCCAGCAGCTCCCGACAGGGGGCCACAGATACGCAGTATTTT.

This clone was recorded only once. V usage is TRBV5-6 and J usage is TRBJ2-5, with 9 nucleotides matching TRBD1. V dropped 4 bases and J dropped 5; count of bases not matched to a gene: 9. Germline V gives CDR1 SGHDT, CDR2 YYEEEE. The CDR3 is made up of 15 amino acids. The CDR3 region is CASSRRDRVLETQYF. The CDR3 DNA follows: TGTGCCAGCAGCCGCCGGGACAGGGTGCTGGAGACCCAGTACTTC.

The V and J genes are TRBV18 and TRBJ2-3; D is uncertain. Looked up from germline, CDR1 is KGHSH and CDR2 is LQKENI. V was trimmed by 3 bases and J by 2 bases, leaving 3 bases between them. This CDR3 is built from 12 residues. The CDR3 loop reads CASSPNTDTQYF. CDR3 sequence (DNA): TGTGCCAGCTCACCCAACACAGATACGCAGTATTTT.

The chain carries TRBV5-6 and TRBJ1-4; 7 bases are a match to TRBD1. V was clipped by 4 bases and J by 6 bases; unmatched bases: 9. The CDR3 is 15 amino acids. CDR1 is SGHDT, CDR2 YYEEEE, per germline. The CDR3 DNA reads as TGTGCCAGCAGCCCTAGGGGGCTAGGGTATGAAAAACTGTTTTTT. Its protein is CASSPRGLGYEKLFF.

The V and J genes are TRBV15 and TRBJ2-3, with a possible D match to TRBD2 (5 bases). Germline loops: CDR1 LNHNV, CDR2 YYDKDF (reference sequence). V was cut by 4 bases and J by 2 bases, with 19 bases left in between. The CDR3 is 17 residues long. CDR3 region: CATSNTRTRAYTDTQYF. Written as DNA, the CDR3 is TGTGCCACCAGCAATACACGGACTCGGGCCTACACAGATACGCAGTATTTT.

Written as DNA, the CDR3 is TGTGCCAGCAGTTGGGCAGCCTTGCAGAACACCGGGGAGCTGTTTTTT. It is translated as CASSWAALQNTGELFF. The rearrangement links TRBV6-5 to TRBJ2-2; D gene ambiguous. V lost 4 bases and J lost 1, with 13 bases in between. The CDR3 is made up of 16 amino acids. The germline V gene has CDR1 MNHEY and CDR2 SVGAGI.

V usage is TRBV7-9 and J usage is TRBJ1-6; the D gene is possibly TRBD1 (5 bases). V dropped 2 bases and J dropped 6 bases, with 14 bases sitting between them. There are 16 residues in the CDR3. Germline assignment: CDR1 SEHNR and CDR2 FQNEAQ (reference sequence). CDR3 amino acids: CASSLQQAGGNSPLHF. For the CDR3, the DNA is TGTGCCAGCAGCTTACAACAGGCCGGGGGTAATTCACCCCTCCACTTT.

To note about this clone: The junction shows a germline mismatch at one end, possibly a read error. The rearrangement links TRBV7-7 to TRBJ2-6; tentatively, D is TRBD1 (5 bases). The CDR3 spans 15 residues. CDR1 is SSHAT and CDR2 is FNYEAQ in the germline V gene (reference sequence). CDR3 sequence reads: CASSSGVSGANVLTF. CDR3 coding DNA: TGTGCCAGCAGCTCTGGGGTCTCTGGGGCCAATGTCCTGACTTTC.

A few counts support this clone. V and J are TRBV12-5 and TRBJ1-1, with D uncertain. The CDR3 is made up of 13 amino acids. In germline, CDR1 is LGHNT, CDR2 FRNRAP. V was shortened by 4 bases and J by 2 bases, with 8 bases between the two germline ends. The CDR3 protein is CASGSTRNTEAFF. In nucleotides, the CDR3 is TGTGCTAGTGGTTCCACAAGAAACACTGAAGCTTTCTTT.

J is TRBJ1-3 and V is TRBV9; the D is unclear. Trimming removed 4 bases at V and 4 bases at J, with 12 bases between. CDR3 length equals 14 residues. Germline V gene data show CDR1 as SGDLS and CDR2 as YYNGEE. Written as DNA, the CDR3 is TGTGCCAGCAGCCCCGTCACGGGGGGAAACACCATATATTTT. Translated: CASSPVTGGNTIYF. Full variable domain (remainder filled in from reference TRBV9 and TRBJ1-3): DSGVTQTPKHLITATGQRVTLRCSPRSGDLSVYWYQQSLDQGLQFLIQYYNGEERAKGNILERFSAQQFPDLHSELNLSSLELGDSALYFCASSPVTGGNTIYFGEGSWLTVV.

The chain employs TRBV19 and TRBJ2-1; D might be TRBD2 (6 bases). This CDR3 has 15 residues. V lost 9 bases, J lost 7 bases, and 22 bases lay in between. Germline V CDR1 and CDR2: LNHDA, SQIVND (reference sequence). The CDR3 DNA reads TGTGCCAGCGCCGCCGGGACTCGCCCTGGAAATGAGCAGTTCTTC. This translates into CASAAGTRPGNEQFF.

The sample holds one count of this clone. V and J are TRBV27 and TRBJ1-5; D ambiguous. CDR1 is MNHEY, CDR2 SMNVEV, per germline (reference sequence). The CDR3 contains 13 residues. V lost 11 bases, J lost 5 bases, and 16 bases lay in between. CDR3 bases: TGTGCCGCCGGGTACATAATGGATCAGCCCCAGCATTTT. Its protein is CAAGYIMDQPQHF.

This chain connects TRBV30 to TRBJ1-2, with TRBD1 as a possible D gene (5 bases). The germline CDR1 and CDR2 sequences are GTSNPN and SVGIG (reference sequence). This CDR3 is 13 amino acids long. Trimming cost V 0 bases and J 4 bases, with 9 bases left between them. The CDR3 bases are TGTGCCTGGAGTGTACACAGGAGCTATGGCTACACCTTC. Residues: CAWSVHRSYGYTF.